This T cell receptor (beta chain) was identified during a study of T cells in Graves' hyperthyroidism and ophthalmopathy. This clonotype has a handful of counts. This CDR3 region has 15 residues. Germline CDR1 reads SGHRS; CDR2 reads YFSETQ. The J segment lost 6 bases and the V segment lost 0 bases, leaving 8 bases of the junction unmatched. The investigators amplified TCR beta CDR3 regions from RNA transcripts. An initial round of RT-PCR targeting the TCR CDR3 relied on the HTBI primer set. TCRdb ran MiXCR on the multiplex PCR reads and lists one entry per CDR3 protein. The top ten hold 7.5% to 9% of the sample, which has hundreds of thousands of distinct CDR3 sequences, 15% to 18% seen once.

The J gene is TRBJ2-5, the V gene TRBV5-1, with 7 bases fitting TRBD1. The receptor comes from a woman aged 18-30 years with Graves' hyperthyroidism. Sequences were obtained from blood. Written as DNA, the CDR3 is TGCGCCAGCAGCTTGGCCGGGGACAGTGGACAGACCCAGTACTTC. Translation gives CASSLAGDSGQTQYF.